This TCR beta chain was profiled in a study of blood T cell repertoires in COVID-19. The overall study: The United States, Italy and Spain provided the acute and convalescent COVID-19 samples. T cells, B-cell-depleted T cells, or PBMCs provided the cDNA or gDNA that served as material.

This clone was counted a single time. Per the original methods: From reference gene primer amplification, estimates of nucleated cell counts were derived. Data came from immunoSEQ multiplex PCR; TCRdb stores just in-frame clones and leaves some out. The V and J calls and clone size come from that table; D and trimming were worked out from the DNA. The profile shows about 100,000 clones, 79% of them singletons. Trimming pared 0 bases from V and 7 bases from J, leaving 14 bases between. Germline loops: CDR1 SGHRS, CDR2 YFSETQ. CDR3 length equals 15 residues. The source is a human donor in a cohort sampled during active COVID-19. The V gene is TRBV5-1, the J gene TRBJ2-1, with D uncertain. The sequenced sample consisted of peripheral blood. CDR3 loop: CASSLAARMVNEQFF. The CDR3 region has the DNA TGCGCCAGCAGCTTGGCCGCGAGGATGGTGAATGAGCAGTTCTTC.